This T cell receptor (beta chain) was observed in a study of T cell responses to AZD1222 COVID-19 vaccine. Findings and caveats of the study: Clonal diversity was possibly underestimated, and the donors were mostly white British, with more females.

Points on this clone: The antigen remains unidentified.

Measured with immunoSEQ multiplex PCR; TCRdb has only the in-frame clones, and not every one. Here the sample spans approximately 76,000 clones, 80% to 95% being singletons. Germline lookup yields CDR1 MDHEN and CDR2 SYDVKM. The CDR3 is made up of 14 amino acids. Losses at the gene ends were 8 bases for V and 4 bases for J; bases not matched to a gene: 8. Material: peripheral blood, obtained on day 0 of MenACWY control vaccination. The origin of this receptor is an adult in good health. This chain joins TRBV28 and TRBJ2-5; 9 bases line up with TRBD1. In nucleotides, the CDR3 is TGTGCCAGCGAGGGACAGGGTGTTATAGAGACCCAGTACTTC. This translates into CASEGQGVIETQYF. Based on the CDR3 plus reference TRBV28 and TRBJ2-5, the full variable domain is DVKVTQSSRYLVKRTGEKVFLECVQDMDHENMFWYRQDPGLGLRLIYFSYDVKMKEKGDIPEGYSVSREKKERFSLILESASTNQTSMYLCASEGQGVIETQYFGPGTRLLVL.